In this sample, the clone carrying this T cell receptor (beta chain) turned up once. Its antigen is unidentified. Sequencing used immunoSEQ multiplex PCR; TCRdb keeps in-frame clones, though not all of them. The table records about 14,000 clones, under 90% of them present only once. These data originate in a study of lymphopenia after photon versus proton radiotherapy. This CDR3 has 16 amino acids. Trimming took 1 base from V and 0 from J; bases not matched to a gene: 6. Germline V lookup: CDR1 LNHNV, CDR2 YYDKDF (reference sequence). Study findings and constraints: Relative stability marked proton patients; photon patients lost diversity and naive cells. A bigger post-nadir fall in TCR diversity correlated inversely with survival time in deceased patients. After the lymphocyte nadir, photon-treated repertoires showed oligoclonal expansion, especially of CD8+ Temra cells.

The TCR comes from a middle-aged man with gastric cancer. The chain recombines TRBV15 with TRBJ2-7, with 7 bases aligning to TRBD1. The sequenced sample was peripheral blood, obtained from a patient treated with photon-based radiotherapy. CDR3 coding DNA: TGTGCCACCAGCAGAGGAGACAGGGAACTCTCCTACGAGCAGTACTTC. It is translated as CATSRGDRELSYEQYF.